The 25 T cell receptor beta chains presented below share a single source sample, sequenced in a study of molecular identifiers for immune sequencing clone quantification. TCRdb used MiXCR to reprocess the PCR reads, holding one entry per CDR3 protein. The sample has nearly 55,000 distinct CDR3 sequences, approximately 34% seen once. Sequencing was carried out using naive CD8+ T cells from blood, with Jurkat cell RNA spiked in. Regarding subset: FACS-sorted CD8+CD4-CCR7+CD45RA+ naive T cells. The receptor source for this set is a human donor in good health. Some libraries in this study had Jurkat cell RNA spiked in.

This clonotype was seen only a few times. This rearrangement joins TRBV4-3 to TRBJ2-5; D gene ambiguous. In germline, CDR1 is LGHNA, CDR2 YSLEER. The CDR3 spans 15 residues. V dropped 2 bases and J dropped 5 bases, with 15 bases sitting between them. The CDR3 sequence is CASSQKTTPHETQYF. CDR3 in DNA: TGCGCCAGCAGCCAAAAAACAACCCCTCACGAGACCCAGTACTTC.

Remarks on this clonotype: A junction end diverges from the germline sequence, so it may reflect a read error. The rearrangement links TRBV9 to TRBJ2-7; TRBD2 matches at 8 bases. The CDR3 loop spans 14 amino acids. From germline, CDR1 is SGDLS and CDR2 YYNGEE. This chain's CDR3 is CASSPGGGSYEQHF. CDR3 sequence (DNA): TGTGCCAGCAGCCCCGGGGGGGGCTCCTACGAGCAGCACTTC.

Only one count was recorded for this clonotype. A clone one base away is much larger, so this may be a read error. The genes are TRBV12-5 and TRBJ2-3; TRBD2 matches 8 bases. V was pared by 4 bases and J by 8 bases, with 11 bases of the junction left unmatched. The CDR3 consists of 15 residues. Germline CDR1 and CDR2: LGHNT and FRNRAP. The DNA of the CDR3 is TGTGCTAGTGGTTCCGGGACTAGTCGCGCAGGTACGCAGTATTTT. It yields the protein CASGSGTSRAGTQYF.

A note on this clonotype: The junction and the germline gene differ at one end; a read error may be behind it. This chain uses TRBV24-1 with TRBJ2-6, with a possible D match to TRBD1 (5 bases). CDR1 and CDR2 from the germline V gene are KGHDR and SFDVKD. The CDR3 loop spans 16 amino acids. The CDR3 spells CATSGIALSGANDLTF. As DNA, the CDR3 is TGTGCCACCAGTGGGATAGCCCTCTCTGGGGCCAACGACCTGACTTTC.

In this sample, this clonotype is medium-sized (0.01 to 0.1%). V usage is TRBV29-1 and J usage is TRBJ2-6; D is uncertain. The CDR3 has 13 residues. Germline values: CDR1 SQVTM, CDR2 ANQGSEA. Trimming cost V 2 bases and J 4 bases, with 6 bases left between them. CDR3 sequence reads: CSVEKPGANVLTF. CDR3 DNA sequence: TGCAGCGTTGAAAAGCCAGGGGCCAACGTCCTGACTTTC.

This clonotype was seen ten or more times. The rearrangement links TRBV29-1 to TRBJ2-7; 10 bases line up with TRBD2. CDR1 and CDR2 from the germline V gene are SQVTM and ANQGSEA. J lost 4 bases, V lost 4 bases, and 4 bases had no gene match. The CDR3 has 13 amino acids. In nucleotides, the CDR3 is TGCAGCGTTGTAGGTAGCGGGAGGTACGAGCAGTACTTC. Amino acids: CSVVGSGRYEQYF.

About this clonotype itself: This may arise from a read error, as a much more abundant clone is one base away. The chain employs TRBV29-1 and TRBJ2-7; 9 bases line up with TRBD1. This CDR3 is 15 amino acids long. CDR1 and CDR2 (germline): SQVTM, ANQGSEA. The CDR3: CSDEELDRGPYEQYF. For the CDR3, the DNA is TGCAGCGATGAAGAGCTGGACAGGGGCCCCTACGAGCAGTACTTC.

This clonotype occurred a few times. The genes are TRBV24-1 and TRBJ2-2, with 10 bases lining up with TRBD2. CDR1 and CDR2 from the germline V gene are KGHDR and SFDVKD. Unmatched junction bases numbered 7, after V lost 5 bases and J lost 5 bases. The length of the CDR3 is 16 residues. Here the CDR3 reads CATSGIAGGFTGELFF. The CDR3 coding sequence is TGTGCCACCAGTGGAATAGCGGGAGGTTTTACCGGGGAGCTGTTTTTT.

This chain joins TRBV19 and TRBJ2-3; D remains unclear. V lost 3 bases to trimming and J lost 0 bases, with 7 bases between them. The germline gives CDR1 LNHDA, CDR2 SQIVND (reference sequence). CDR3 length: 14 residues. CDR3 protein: CASSIGASTDTQYF. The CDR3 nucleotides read TGTGCCAGTAGTATTGGTGCGAGCACAGATACGCAGTATTTT.

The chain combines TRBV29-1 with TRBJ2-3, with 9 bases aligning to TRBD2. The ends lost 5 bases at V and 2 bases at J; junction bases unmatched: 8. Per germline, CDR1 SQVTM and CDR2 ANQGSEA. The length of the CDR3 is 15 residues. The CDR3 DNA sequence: TGCAGCGTTCGAGTAGCGGGAGTTGTCACAGATACGCAGTATTTT. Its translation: CSVRVAGVVTDTQYF.

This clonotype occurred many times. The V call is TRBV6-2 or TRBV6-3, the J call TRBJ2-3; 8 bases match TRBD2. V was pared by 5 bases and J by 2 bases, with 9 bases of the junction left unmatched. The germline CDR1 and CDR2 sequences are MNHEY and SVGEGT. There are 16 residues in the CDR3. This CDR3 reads CASSTRGGRITDTQYF. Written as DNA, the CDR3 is TGTGCCAGCAGTACCCGAGGCGGGAGGATCACAGATACGCAGTATTTT.

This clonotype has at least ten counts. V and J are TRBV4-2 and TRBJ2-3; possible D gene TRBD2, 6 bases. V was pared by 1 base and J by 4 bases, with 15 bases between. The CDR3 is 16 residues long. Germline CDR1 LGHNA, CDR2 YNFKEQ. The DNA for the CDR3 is TGTGCCAGCAGCCAAGTTCCGGGAGCGGCCTCAGATACGCAGTATTTT. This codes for CASSQVPGAASDTQYF.

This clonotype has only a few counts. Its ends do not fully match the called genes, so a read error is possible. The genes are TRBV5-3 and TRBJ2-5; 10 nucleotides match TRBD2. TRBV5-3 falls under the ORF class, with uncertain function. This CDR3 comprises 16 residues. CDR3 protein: CASSLAPSGSQETQYF. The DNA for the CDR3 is TGTGCCAGCAGCTTGGCGCCTAGCGGGAGCCAAGAGACCCAGTACTTC.

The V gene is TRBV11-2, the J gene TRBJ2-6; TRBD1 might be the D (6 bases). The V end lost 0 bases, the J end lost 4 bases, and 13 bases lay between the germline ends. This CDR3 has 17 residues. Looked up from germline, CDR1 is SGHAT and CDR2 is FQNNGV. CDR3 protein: CASSLDPQGSGANVLTF. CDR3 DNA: TGTGCCAGCAGCTTAGATCCCCAGGGGTCCGGGGCCAACGTCCTGACTTTC.

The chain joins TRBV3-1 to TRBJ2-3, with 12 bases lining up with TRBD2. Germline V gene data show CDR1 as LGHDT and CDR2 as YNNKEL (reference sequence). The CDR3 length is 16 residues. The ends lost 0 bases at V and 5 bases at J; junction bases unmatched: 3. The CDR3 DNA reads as TGTGCCAGCAGCCAAGATACGGGACTAGCGGGAGATACGCAGTATTTT. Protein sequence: CASSQDTGLAGDTQYF.

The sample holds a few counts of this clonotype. CDR3 DNA: TGTGCCAGCAACGGGGGGACAGGGTTGTATGGCTACACCTTC. Translating it yields CASNGGTGLYGYTF. V gene TRBV2 combines with J gene TRBJ1-2, with TRBD1 matching over 9 bases. With 7 bases clipped from V and 5 bases from J, the junction kept 8 bases outside the gene matches. Germline CDR1 is SNHLY and CDR2 is FYNNEI. CDR3 length: 14 residues.

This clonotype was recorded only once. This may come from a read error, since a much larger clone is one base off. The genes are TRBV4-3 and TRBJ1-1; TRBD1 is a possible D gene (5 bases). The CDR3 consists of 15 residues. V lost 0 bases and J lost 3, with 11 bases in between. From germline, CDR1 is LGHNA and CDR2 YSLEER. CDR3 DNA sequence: TGCGCCAGCAGCCAAGATCCTCAGGGTGACACTGAAGCTTTCTTT. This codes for CASSQDPQGDTEAFF.

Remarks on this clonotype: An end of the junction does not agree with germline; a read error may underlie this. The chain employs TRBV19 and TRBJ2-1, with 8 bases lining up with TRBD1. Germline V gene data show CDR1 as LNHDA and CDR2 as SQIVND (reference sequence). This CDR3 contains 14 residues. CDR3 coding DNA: TGTGCCGGTAGTATACAGGGGGCCTACAATGAGCAGTTCTTC. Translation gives CAGSIQGAYNEQFF.

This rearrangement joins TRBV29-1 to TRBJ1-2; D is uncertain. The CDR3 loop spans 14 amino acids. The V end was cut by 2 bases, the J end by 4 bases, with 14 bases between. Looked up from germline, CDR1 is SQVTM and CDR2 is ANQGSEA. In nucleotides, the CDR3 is TGCAGCGTTGAATCTCTCTCCATAAGCTATGGCTACACCTTC. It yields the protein CSVESLSISYGYTF.

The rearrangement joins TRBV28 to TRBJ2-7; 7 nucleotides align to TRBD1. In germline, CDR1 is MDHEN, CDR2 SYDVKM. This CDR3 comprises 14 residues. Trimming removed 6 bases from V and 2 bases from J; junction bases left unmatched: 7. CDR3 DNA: TGTGCCAGCAGCTGGGGACAGAACACCTACGAGCAGTACTTC. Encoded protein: CASSWGQNTYEQYF.

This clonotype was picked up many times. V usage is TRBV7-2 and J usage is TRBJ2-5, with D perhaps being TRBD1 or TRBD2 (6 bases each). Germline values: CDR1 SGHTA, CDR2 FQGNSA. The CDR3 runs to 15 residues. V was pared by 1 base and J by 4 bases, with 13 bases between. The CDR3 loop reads CASSLVGGGVETQYF. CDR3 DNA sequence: TGTGCCAGCAGCTTAGTCGGGGGCGGGGTAGAGACCCAGTACTTC. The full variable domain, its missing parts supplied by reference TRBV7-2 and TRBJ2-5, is GAGVSQSPSNKVTEKGKDVELRCDPISGHTALYWYRQSLGQGLEFLIYFQGNSAPDKSGLPSDRFSAERTGGSVSTLTIQRTQQEDSAVYLCASSLVGGGVETQYFGPGTRLLVL.

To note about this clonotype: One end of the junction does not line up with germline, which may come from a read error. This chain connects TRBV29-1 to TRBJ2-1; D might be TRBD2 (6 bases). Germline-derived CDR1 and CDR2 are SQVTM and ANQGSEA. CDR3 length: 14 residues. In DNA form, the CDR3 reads TGCAGCGTTGAAAGTCCAGGACCCGGGGGTGAGCAGTCCTTC. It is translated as CSVESPGPGGEQSF.

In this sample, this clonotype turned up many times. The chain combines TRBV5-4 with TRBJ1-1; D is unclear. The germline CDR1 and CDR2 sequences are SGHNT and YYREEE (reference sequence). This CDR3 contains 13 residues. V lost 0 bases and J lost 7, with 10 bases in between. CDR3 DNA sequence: TGTGCCAGCAGCTTGGGGGTCAACCTTGAAGCTTTCTTT. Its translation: CASSLGVNLEAFF.

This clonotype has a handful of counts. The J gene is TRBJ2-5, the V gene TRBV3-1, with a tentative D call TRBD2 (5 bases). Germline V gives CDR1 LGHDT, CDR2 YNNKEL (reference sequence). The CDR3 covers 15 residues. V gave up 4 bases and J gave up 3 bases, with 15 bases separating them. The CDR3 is CASSPEGRHKETQYF. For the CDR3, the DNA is TGTGCCAGCAGCCCAGAGGGTCGCCACAAAGAGACCCAGTACTTC.

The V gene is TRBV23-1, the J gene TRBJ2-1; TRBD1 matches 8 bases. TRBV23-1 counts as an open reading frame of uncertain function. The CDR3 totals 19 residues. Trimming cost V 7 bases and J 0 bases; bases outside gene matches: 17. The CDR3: CASTKPAYPGQDSYNEQFF. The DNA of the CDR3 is TGCGCCAGCACCAAACCGGCCTATCCGGGACAGGACTCCTACAATGAGCAGTTCTTC.